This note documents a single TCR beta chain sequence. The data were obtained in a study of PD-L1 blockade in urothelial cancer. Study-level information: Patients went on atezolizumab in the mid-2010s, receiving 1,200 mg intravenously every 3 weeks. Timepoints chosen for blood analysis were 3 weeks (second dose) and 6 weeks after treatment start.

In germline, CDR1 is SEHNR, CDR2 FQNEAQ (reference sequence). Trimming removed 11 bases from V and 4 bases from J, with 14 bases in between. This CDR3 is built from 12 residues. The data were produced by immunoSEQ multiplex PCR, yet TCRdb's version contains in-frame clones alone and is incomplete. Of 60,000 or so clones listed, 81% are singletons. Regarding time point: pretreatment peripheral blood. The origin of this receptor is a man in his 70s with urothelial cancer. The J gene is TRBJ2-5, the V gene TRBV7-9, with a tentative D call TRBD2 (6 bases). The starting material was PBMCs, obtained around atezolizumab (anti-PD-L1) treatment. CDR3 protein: CAGRRDGETQYF. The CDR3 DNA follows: TGTGCCGGTCGGAGGGATGGAGAGACCCAGTACTTC.